These T cell receptor beta chains were read from a single sample in a study of CD8 T cells in Susac syndrome. TCRdb re-called the immunoSEQ multiplex PCR reads through MiXCR, storing one row per CDR3 protein. The sample lists 250,000 to 350,000 distinct CDR3 sequences, around 90% occurring once. The sample consisted of CD4+ T cells from PBMCs. These receptors all come from a human donor with multiple sclerosis. Both conserved end residues are part of each CDR3. A D gene is named only where the DNA matches it firmly. For some rows the clone size is stated as once, few or many, or as a class when expanded; others skip it.

clone_size	j_call	v_call	d_call	cdr3_length	cdr3_aa	cdr3_nt
NA	TRBJ2-7	TRBV18	TRBD1	15	CASSPLGTGAYEQYF	TGTGCCAGCTCACCGCTCGGGACAGGGGCCTACGAGCAGTACTTC
NA	TRBJ2-2	TRBV5-1	NA	13	CASRLEGTGELFF	TGCGCCAGCAGGCTGGAGGGCACCGGGGAGCTGTTTTTT
few	TRBJ2-4	TRBV6-6	TRBD1	15	CASSYPGTGGNIQYF	TGTGCCAGCAGTTACCCCGGGACAGGGGGAAACATTCAGTACTTC
NA	TRBJ2-5	TRBV4-3	TRBD2	16	CASSQDPLAGGETQYF	TGCGCCAGCAGCCAAGATCCACTAGCGGGGGGGGAGACCCAGTACTTC
NA	TRBJ2-7	TRBV18	NA	14	CASSPAQKSYEQYF	TGTGCCAGCTCACCCGCCCAGAAATCCTACGAGCAGTACTTC
NA	TRBJ2-2	TRBV29-1	NA	15	CSVADFRANTGELFF	TGCAGCGTCGCTGATTTCAGGGCGAACACCGGGGAGCTGTTTTTT
NA	TRBJ2-3	TRBV29-1	TRBD2	18	CSVVAGWTSGGSTDTQYF	TGCAGCGTTGTGGCAGGGTGGACTAGCGGGGGGTCCACAGATACGCAGTATTTT
NA	TRBJ2-3	TRBV7-2	NA	11	CASAAADTQYF	TGTGCCTCGGCCGCGGCAGATACGCAGTATTTT
NA	TRBJ2-3	TRBV5-4	TRBD2	16	CASSSGLAGDTDTQYF	TGTGCCAGCAGCTCTGGACTAGCGGGGGACACAGATACGCAGTATTTT
NA	TRBJ2-5	TRBV20-1	TRBD2	17	CSATKGGGRALGETQYF	TGCAGTGCTACAAAGGGTGGCGGGAGGGCCTTAGGAGAGACCCAGTACTTC
NA	TRBJ2-1	TRBV7-9	TRBD2	16	CASTKLAEVSYNEQFF	TGTGCCAGCACCAAACTAGCGGAAGTCTCCTACAATGAGCAGTTCTTC
NA	TRBJ2-7	TRBV7-2	NA	13	CASRGQGSYEQYF	TGTGCCAGCCGCGGTCAGGGCTCCTACGAGCAGTACTTC
NA	TRBJ2-1	TRBV19	TRBD2	15	CASTSAGGLYNEQFF	TGTGCCAGTACTTCAGCGGGAGGCCTCTACAATGAGCAGTTCTTC
NA	TRBJ1-4	TRBV12-3/TRBV12-4	NA	15	CASSLGGNPNEKLFF	TGTGCCAGCAGTTTGGGGGGGAATCCTAATGAAAAACTGTTTTTT
NA	TRBJ2-7	TRBV4-2	NA	16	CASSPNLGSSGYEQYF	TGTGCCAGCAGCCCGAACCTGGGTTCCAGCGGCTACGAGCAGTACTTC
NA	TRBJ1-1	TRBV18	NA	14	CASSLYREGTEAFF	TGTGCCAGCTCACTATACAGGGAGGGGACTGAAGCTTTCTTT
NA	TRBJ1-2	TRBV6-5	NA	15	CASSYVGGLGYGYTF	TGTGCCAGCAGTTACGTCGGGGGGTTGGGCTATGGCTACACCTTC
NA	TRBJ2-5	TRBV5-4	NA	17	CASSRPTRTRPQETQYF	TGTGCCAGCAGCCGACCAACTCGGACCCGTCCCCAAGAGACCCAGTACTTC
NA	TRBJ1-2	TRBV20-1	NA	13	CSARVWQEDGYTF	TGCAGTGCTAGAGTTTGGCAGGAGGATGGCTACACCTTC
NA	TRBJ2-7	TRBV27	NA	15	CASRDGGLLGYEQYF	TGTGCCAGCAGAGATGGAGGGCTCCTTGGGTACGAGCAGTACTTC
once	TRBJ2-5	TRBV10-3	TRBD2	15	CAISGSGGTQETQYF	TGTGCCATCAGTGGGTCGGGGGGAACACAAGAGACCCAGTACTTC
NA	TRBJ2-7	TRBV3-1	NA	15	CASSQDRGAFDEQYF	TGTGCCAGCAGCCAAGATCGAGGGGCATTCGACGAGCAGTACTTC
NA	TRBJ1-2	TRBV6-6	NA	12	CASNGGNYGYTF	TGTGCCAGCAATGGGGGTAACTATGGCTACACCTTC
NA	TRBJ1-1	TRBV25-1	NA	15	CASSELLVSDTEAFF	TGTGCCAGCAGTGAATTGCTTGTCTCGGACACTGAAGCTTTCTTT
NA	TRBJ2-7	TRBV3-1	TRBD2	15	CASSPGGAGGYEQYF	TGTGCCAGCAGCCCGGGGGGCGCGGGAGGATACGAGCAGTACTTC
NA	TRBJ2-3	TRBV6-5	NA	12	CASRGTTDTQYF	TGTGCCAGCAGGGGTACCACAGATACGCAGTATTTT
few	TRBJ2-7	TRBV12-3/TRBV12-4	NA	15	CASSLDHGGEDEQYF	TGTGCCAGCAGTTTAGATCATGGGGGAGAGGACGAGCAGTACTTC
NA	TRBJ1-1	TRBV6-6	NA	14	CATTLLSGNTEAFF	TGTGCCACCACCCTCCTTAGCGGGAACACTGAAGCTTTCTTT
few	TRBJ1-5	TRBV3-1	NA	13	CASSRDLNQPQHF	TGTGCCAGCAGTAGGGACCTTAATCAGCCCCAGCATTTT
once	TRBJ1-2	TRBV24-1	NA	15	CATSDPQGSGYGYTF	TGTGCCACCAGTGACCCCCAGGGGTCCGGTTATGGCTACACCTTC
NA	TRBJ1-4	TRBV2	NA	14	CASKRDTTNEKLFF	TGTGCCAGCAAGAGGGACACAACTAATGAAAAACTGTTTTTT
NA	TRBJ2-2	TRBV12-3/TRBV12-4	NA	13	CASRFLATGELFF	TGTGCCAGCAGATTCCTGGCGACCGGGGAGCTGTTTTTT
NA	TRBJ1-5	TRBV20-1	NA	12	CSAREGTQPQHF	TGCAGTGCTAGAGAGGGAACACAGCCCCAGCATTTT
NA	TRBJ1-1	TRBV6-1	NA	14	CASTPGTANTEAFF	TGTGCCAGCACCCCAGGGACGGCGAACACTGAAGCTTTCTTT
once	TRBJ2-1	TRBV11-3	NA	14	CASRRGVGDNEQFF	TGTGCCAGCCGACGGGGCGTTGGGGACAATGAGCAGTTCTTC
NA	TRBJ1-2	TRBV7-2	NA	14	CASSLTGRRYGYTF	TGTGCCAGCAGCTTAACGGGTAGACGATATGGCTACACCTTC
NA	TRBJ1-2	TRBV30	NA	15	CAWSVVSGLGYGYTF	TGTGCCTGGAGCGTGGTTTCAGGGTTGGGCTATGGCTACACCTTC
NA	TRBJ1-1	TRBV7-2	NA	15	CASSLTGGGTSEAFF	TGTGCCAGCAGCTTAACCGGCGGAGGAACGTCTGAAGCTTTCTTT
NA	TRBJ2-5	TRBV14	TRBD2	14	CASSQAAGGAAQYF	TGTGCCAGCAGCCAAGCAGCGGGGGGTGCGGCCCAGTACTTC
NA	TRBJ1-6	TRBV11-2	NA	16	CASSPNTRGDNSPLHF	TGTGCCAGCAGCCCGAACACCCGGGGAGATAATTCACCCCTCCACTTT
NA	TRBJ1-1	TRBV29-1	NA	11	CSVQENTEAFF	TGCAGCGTTCAGGAGAACACTGAAGCTTTCTTT
NA	TRBJ2-2	TRBV19	NA	13	CASSPGLHGELFF	TGTGCCAGTAGCCCAGGACTCCACGGGGAGCTGTTTTTT